This is a list of T cell receptor beta chains from one sample in a study of cytomegalovirus exposure and HLA in healthy donors. Sequencing used immunoSEQ multiplex PCR; TCRdb keeps in-frame clones, though not all of them. The sample includes about 49,000 clones. Input material: PBMCs. Receptor source: a man between 18 and 35 years old in good health and CMV-seropositive. CDR3s include the opening cysteine and the closing phenylalanine or tryptophan. The D gene is left open where the match is weak.

J gene: TRBJ2-5
V gene: TRBV19
D gene: .
CDR3 DNA: TGTGCCAGTAGTATAGGAGCCCGGGACCAAGAGACCCAGTACTTC
CDR3 protein: CASSIGARDQETQYF

J gene: TRBJ1-5
V gene: TRBV7-2
D gene: TRBD1
CDR3 DNA: TGTGCCAGCAGCGCCGGGACAGGGGGCGGTCAGCCCCAGCATTTT
CDR3 protein: CASSAGTGGGQPQHF

J gene: TRBJ2-1
V gene: TRBV19
D gene: TRBD2
CDR3 DNA: TGTGCCAGTAGTATAGACCAGCGGGAGAATGGGGAGCAGTTCTTC
CDR3 protein: CASSIDQRENGEQFF

J gene: TRBJ2-5
V gene: TRBV28
D gene: TRBD1
CDR3 DNA: TGTGCCAGCAGTTTCACCGGGACAGGGCCTCAAGAGACCCAGTACTTC
CDR3 protein: CASSFTGTGPQETQYF

J gene: TRBJ1-2
V gene: TRBV14
D gene: .
CDR3 DNA: TGTGCCAGCAGCCAAGTATTACAGCCCGATGGCTACACCTTC
CDR3 protein: CASSQVLQPDGYTF

J gene: TRBJ1-2
V gene: TRBV6-1
D gene: .
CDR3 DNA: TGTGCCAGCAGACCCCCCGGACACGGGTATGGCTACACCTTC
CDR3 protein: CASRPPGHGYGYTF

J gene: TRBJ2-7
V gene: TRBV27
D gene: .
CDR3 DNA: TGTGCCAGCAGTCCACGACAGATGCTCTACGAGCAGTACTTC
CDR3 protein: CASSPRQMLYEQYF

J gene: TRBJ2-1
V gene: TRBV9
D gene: .
CDR3 DNA: TGTGCCAGCAGCGTAGGACTAGACTCCTACAATGAGCAGTTCTTC
CDR3 protein: CASSVGLDSYNEQFF

J gene: TRBJ2-3
V gene: TRBV10-1
D gene: .
CDR3 DNA: TGCGCCAGCTCTGCGGGCGGGTTGGCCACAGATACGCAGTATTTT
CDR3 protein: CASSAGGLATDTQYF

J gene: TRBJ1-2
V gene: TRBV19
D gene: TRBD1
CDR3 DNA: TGTGCCAGTACCCCAGACAGGGCCTCTTTCTATGGCTACACCTTC
CDR3 protein: CASTPDRASFYGYTF

J gene: TRBJ2-6
V gene: TRBV7-9
D gene: .
CDR3 DNA: TGTGCCAGCAGCCCCCTCGGGGGTCCTGGGGCCAACGTCCTGACTTTC
CDR3 protein: CASSPLGGPGANVLTF

J gene: TRBJ2-3
V gene: TRBV9
D gene: .
CDR3 DNA: TGTGCCAGCAGCGACAGGACAACCAGCACAGATACGCAGTATTTT
CDR3 protein: CASSDRTTSTDTQYF

J gene: TRBJ2-1
V gene: TRBV9
D gene: TRBD2
CDR3 DNA: TGTGCCAGCAGCGTCAGGGTCCAGCGGGAGGGTTACAATGAGCAGTTCTTC
CDR3 protein: CASSVRVQREGYNEQFF

J gene: TRBJ2-7
V gene: TRBV10-3
D gene: TRBD2
CDR3 DNA: TGTGCCATCAGTTCTGGGACTAGCGATACCTACGAGCAGTACTTC
CDR3 protein: CAISSGTSDTYEQYF

J gene: TRBJ1-4
V gene: TRBV29-1
D gene: TRBD1
CDR3 DNA: TGCAGCGTCGCCGGGACAGGGGGTGAGGGACTGTTTTTT
CDR3 protein: CSVAGTGGEGLFF

J gene: TRBJ2-7
V gene: TRBV9
D gene: .
CDR3 DNA: TGTGCCAGCAGCGAGGGTGTGGAGGCCTACGAGCAGTACTTC
CDR3 protein: CASSEGVEAYEQYF

J gene: TRBJ2-3
V gene: TRBV19
D gene: TRBD1
CDR3 DNA: TGTGCCAGTAGTGCCGGACAGGGAGACACAGATACGCAGTATTTT
CDR3 protein: CASSAGQGDTDTQYF

J gene: TRBJ1-2
V gene: TRBV11-2
D gene: .
CDR3 DNA: TGTGCCAGCAGCTGGGAGGGGGGATCTAACTATGGCTACACCTTC
CDR3 protein: CASSWEGGSNYGYTF

J gene: TRBJ2-7
V gene: TRBV29-1
D gene: .
CDR3 DNA: TGCAGCGTTGAATGGGTACAGGGAGCCCACGAGCAGTACTTC
CDR3 protein: CSVEWVQGAHEQYF

J gene: TRBJ2-5
V gene: TRBV27
D gene: .
CDR3 DNA: TGTGCCAGCAGGGTCAAGCGGTTTTCGTTCGTAAAGCGAGAGACCCAGTACTTC
CDR3 protein: CASRVKRFSFVKRETQYF

J gene: TRBJ2-6
V gene: TRBV19
D gene: .
CDR3 DNA: TGTGCCAGTACCCCAGGGTACTCTGGCGGGGCCAACGTCCTGACTTTC
CDR3 protein: CASTPGYSGGANVLTF

J gene: TRBJ2-7
V gene: TRBV30
D gene: .
CDR3 DNA: TGTGCCTGGAGTGTACTGGGGCAGGGAAGTACCGAGCAGTACTTC
CDR3 protein: CAWSVLGQGSTEQYF

J gene: TRBJ1-1
V gene: TRBV28
D gene: .
CDR3 DNA: TGTGCCAGCAGTTTAACCCCCCCTGGAACAGGTGCTTTCTTT
CDR3 protein: CASSLTPPGTGAFF